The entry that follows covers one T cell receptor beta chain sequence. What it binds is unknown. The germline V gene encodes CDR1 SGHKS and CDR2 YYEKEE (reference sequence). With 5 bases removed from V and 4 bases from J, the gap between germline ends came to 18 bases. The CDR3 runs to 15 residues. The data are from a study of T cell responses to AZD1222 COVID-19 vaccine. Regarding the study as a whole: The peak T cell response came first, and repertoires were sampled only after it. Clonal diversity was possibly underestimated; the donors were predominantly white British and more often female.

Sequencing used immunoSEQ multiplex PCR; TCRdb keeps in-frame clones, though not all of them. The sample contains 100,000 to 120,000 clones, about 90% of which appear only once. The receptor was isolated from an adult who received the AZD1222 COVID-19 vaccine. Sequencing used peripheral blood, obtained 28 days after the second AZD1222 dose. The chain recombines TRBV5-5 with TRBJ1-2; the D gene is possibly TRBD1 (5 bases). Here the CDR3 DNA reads TGTGCCAGCAGAATATCAGTAACAGGCTTCTATGGCTACACCTTC. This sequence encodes CASRISVTGFYGYTF.